Listed here are 5 T cell receptor beta chains from one sample, sequenced in a study of shared clonotypes between healthy human individuals. Clones were sequenced by immunoSEQ multiplex PCR, and TCRdb holds only the in-frame ones, with some missing. The sample includes 2.3 million or so clones, approximately 93% of them seen just once. The material sequenced was naive CD4+ T cells from PBMCs. Specified subset: CD45RA+ positively selected. Receptors were obtained from a man aged 18-30 years in good health. Some clones in this sample may be carry-over from other donors' samples.

CDR3 loop: CASSQSGTGSDTQYF. The CDR3 DNA follows: TGCGCCAGCAGCCAATCCGGGACAGGGTCAGATACGCAGTATTTT. The rearrangement uses TRBV4-3 and TRBJ2-3; 9 nucleotides line up with TRBD1. This CDR3 has 15 residues. Germline V lookup: CDR1 LGHNA, CDR2 YSLEER. The V and J ends lost 2 bases and 4 bases, in that order; junction bases with no gene match: 4.

This clone was counted once. This chain connects TRBV4-2 to TRBJ2-1, with 11 bases that match TRBD2. V trimming: 1 base; J trimming: 8 bases; junction bases outside the gene matches: 13. This CDR3 contains 18 residues. The germline V gene encodes CDR1 LGHNA and CDR2 YNFKEQ. The CDR3, as DNA: TGTGCCAGCAGCCAAGGAGAGTGGGCGGGTAGCGGGAGGGATGAGCAGTTCTTC. Its protein is CASSQGEWAGSGRDEQFF.

This chain connects TRBV7-9 to TRBJ2-7; TRBD2 matches 8 bases. The CDR3 runs to 16 residues. V lost 5 bases and J lost 0; bases outside the gene matches: 9. Germline lookup yields CDR1 SEHNR and CDR2 FQNEAQ (reference sequence). CDR3 protein: CASSLGAGGTSYEQYF. The CDR3 coding sequence is TGTGCCAGCAGCCTCGGGGCGGGAGGCACCTCCTACGAGCAGTACTTC.

The rearrangement joins TRBV5-1 to TRBJ2-2; D is unclear. The V gene's germline CDR1 is SGHRS and CDR2 YFSETQ. The CDR3 is made up of 16 amino acids. V was pared by 4 bases and J by 0 bases, with 13 bases between. CDR3 bases: TGCGCCAGCAGCGGGTCGGACGCTGCGAACACCGGGGAGCTGTTTTTT. This encodes CASSGSDAANTGELFF.

V usage is TRBV15 and J usage is TRBJ2-3; TRBD2 matches 9 bases. The junction had 18 bases not matched to a gene; V was cut back by 0 bases and J by 5 bases. The CDR3 contains 20 residues. CDR1 is LNHNV and CDR2 is YYDKDF in the germline V gene (reference sequence). The CDR3 loop reads CATSRDHLRLSGSSLDTQYF. As DNA, the CDR3 is TGTGCCACCAGCAGAGATCACCTCCGCCTTAGCGGGAGTAGCCTAGATACGCAGTATTTT. Drawing the rest from reference TRBV15 and TRBJ2-3, the complete variable domain is DAMVIQNPRYQVTQFGKPVTLSCSQTLNHNVMYWYQQKSSQAPKLLFHYYDKDFNNEADTPDNFQSRRPNTSFCFLDIRSPGLGDTAMYLCATSRDHLRLSGSSLDTQYFGPGTRLTVL.